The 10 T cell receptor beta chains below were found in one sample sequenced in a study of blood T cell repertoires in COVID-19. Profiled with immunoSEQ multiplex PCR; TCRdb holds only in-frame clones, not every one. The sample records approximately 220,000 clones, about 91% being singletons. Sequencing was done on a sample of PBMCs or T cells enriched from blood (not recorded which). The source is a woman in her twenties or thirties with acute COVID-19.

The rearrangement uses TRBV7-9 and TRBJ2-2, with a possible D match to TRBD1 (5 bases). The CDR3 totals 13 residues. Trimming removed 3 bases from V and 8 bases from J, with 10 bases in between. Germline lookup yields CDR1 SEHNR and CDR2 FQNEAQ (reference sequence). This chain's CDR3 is CASSFSQEGELFF. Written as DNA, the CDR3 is TGTGCCAGCAGCTTTTCACAGGAAGGGGAGCTGTTTTTT.

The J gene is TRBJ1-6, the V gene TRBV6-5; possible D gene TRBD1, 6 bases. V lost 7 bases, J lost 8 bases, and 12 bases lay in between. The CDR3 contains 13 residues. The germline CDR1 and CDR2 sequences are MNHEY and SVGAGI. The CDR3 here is CASMRTVDSPLHF. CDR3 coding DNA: TGTGCCAGCATGAGGACAGTTGATTCACCCCTCCACTTT.

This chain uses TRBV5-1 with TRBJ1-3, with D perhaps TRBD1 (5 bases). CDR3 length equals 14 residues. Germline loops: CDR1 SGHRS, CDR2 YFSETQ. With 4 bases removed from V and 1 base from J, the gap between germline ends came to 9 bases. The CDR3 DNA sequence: TGCGCCAGCAGCGGCCAGGGATCTGGAAACACCATATATTTT. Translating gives CASSGQGSGNTIYF.

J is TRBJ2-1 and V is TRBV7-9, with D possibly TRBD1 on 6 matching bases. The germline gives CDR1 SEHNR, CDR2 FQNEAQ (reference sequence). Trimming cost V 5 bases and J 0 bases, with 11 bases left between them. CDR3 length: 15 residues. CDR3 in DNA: TGTGCCAGCAGCCGTACAGGGCGCTCCTACAATGAGCAGTTCTTC. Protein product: CASSRTGRSYNEQFF.

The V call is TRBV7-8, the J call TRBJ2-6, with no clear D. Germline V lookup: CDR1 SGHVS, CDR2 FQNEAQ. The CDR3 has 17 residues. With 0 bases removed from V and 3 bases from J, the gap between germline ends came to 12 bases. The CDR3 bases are TGTGCCAGCAGCTTAGCGGCGGCCCCACTTGGGGCCAACGTCCTGACTTTC. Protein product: CASSLAAAPLGANVLTF.

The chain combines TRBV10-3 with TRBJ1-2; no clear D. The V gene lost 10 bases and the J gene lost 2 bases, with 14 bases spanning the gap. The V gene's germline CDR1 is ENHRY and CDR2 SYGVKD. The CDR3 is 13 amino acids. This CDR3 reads CATEREINYGYTF. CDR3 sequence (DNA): TGTGCCACGGAACGGGAGATAAACTATGGCTACACCTTC.

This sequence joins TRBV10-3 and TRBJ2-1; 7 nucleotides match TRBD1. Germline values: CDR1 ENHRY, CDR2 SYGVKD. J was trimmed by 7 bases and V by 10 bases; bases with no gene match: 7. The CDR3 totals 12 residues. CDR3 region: CASRDRPNEQFF. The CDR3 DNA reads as TGTGCCAGCCGGGACAGACCAAATGAGCAGTTCTTC.

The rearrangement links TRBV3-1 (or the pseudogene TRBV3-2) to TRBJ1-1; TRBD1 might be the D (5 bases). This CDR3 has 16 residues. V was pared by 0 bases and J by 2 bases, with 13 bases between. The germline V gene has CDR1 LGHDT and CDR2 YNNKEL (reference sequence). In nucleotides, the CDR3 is TGTGCCAGCAGCCAAGATACTGGAGGGGTAAACACTGAAGCTTTCTTT. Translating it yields CASSQDTGGVNTEAFF.

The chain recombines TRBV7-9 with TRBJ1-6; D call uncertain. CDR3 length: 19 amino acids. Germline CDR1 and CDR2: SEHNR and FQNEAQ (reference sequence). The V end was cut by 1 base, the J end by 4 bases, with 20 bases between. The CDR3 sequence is CASSLGSFESTSYNSPLHF. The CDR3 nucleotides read TGTGCCAGCAGCTTAGGGAGTTTCGAGAGTACTTCGTATAATTCACCCCTCCACTTT.

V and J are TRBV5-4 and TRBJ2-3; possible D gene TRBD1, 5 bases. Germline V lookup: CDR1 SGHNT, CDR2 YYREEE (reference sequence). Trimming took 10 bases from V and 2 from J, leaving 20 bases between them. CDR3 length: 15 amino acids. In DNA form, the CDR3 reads TGTGCCCAAAAAGGGCAGGGATGGAACACAGATACGCAGTATTTT. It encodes CAQKGQGWNTDTQYF.